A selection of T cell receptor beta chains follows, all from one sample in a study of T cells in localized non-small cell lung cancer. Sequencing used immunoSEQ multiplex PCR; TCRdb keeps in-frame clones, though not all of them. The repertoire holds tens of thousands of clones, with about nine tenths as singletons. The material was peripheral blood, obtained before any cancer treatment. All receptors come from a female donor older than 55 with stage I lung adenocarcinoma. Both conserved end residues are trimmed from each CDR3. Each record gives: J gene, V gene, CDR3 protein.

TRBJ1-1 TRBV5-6 ASSSPGLPMNTEAF
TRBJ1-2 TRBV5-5 ASSLNVGGYGYT
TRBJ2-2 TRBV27 ASSLTHANTGELF
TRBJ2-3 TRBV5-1 ASRSQLAGGRNTQY
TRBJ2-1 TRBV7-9 ASSPPAGTSGGANEQF
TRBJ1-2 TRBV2 ASSAGVGHGYT
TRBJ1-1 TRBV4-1 ASSQDHSGPAEAF
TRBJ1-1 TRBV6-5 ASSYSAGGEAF
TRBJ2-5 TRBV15 ATSQGLAGVRETQY
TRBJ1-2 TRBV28 ASSFPTGSGFGYT
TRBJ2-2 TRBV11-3 ASSPTGTGGSGELF
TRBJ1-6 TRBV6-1 ASSARPPGEDSPLH
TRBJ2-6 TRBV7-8 ASSFTGPRSGANVLT
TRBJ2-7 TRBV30 AWSTWISREQY
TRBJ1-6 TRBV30 AWSGQGFSSPLH
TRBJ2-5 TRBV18 ASSPLGVETQY
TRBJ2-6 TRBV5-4 ASSLTGAGANVLT
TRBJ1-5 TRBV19 ASRTIAGQPQH
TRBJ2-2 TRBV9 ASSRYRGDTGELF
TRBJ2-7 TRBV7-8 ASSSGQGGSYEQY
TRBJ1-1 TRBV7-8 ASSTRDPPDSEAF
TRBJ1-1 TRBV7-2 ASSPGILGTEAF
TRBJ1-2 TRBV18 ASSLEGFPTGPQGYT
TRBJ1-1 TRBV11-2 ASSVYGTEAF
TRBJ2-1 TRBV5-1 ASSLVRGRGGPNEQF
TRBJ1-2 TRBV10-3 AIRQGNYGYT
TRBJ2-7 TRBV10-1 ASSAGRGNEQY
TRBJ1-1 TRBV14 ASSQGQGTEAF
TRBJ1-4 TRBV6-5 ASSSLKFATNEKLF
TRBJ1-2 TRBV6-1 ASSSGDTGNGYT
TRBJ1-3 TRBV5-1 ASSPGASLGNTIY
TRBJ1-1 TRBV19 ASSIAFSVGRGRAEAF
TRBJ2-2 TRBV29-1 SAGSGAGGELF
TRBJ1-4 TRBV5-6 ASSLGGIDEKLF
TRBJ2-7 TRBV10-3 AISDRDSSYEQY
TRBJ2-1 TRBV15 ATSRTGLGGEQF